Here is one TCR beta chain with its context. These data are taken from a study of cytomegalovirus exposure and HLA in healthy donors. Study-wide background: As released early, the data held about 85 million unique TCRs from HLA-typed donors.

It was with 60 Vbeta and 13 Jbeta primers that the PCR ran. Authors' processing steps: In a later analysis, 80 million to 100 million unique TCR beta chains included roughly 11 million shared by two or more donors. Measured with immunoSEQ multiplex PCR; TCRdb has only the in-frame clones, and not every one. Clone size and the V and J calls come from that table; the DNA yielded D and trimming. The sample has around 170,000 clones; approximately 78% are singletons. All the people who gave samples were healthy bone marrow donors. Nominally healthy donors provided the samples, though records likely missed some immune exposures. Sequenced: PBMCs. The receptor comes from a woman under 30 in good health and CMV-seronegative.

Here the CDR3 DNA reads TGTGCCAGTAGTTCGTGGAGGGAGTCCTACGAGCAGTACTTC. Amino acids: CASSSWRESYEQYF. The V and J genes are TRBV19 and TRBJ2-7; tentative D call: TRBD2 (6 bases). Trimming removed 5 bases at V and 1 base at J, with 12 bases between. The CDR3 has 14 amino acids. Looked up from germline, CDR1 is LNHDA and CDR2 is SQIVND (reference sequence).